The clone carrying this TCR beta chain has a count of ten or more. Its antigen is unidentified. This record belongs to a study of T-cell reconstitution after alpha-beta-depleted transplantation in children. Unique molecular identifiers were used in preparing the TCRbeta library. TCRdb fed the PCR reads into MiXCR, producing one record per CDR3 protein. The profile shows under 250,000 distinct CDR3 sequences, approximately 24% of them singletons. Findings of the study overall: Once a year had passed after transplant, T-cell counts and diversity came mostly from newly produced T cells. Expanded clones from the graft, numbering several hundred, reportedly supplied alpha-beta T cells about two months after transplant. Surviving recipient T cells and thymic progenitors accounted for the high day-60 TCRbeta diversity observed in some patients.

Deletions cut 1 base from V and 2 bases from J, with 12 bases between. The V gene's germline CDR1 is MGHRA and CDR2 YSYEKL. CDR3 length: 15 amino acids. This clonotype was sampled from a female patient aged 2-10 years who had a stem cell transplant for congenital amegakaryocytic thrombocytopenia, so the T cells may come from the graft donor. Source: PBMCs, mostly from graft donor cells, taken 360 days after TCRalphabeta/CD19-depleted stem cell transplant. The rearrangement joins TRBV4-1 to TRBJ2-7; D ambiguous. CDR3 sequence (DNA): TGCGCCAGCAGCCAAGCTGGCTCCCACACCTACGAGCAGTACTTC. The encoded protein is CASSQAGSHTYEQYF.